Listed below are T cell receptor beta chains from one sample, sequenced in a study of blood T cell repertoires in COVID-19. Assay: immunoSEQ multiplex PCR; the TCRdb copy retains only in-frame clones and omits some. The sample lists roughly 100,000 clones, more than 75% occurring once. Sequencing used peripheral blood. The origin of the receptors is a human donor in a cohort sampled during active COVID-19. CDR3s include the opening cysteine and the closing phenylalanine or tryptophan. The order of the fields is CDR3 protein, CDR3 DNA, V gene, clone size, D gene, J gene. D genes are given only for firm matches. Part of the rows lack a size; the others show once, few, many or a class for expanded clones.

CAWSDKSSDFSYEQYF,TGTGCCTGGAGTGACAAATCTAGTGATTTCTCCTACGAGCAGTACTTC,TRBV30,-,-,TRBJ2-7
CASSPIDGQGGYTF,TGTGCCAGCAGCCCCATCGACGGACAGGGTGGCTACACCTTC,TRBV28,once,TRBD1,TRBJ1-2
CASSYRGPDTQYF,TGTGCCAGCAGTTACAGGGGGCCAGATACGCAGTATTTT,TRBV6-2/TRBV6-3,-,TRBD1,TRBJ2-3
CASSPGGENTGELFF,TGTGCCAGCAGCCCCGGGGGGGAGAACACCGGGGAGCTGTTTTTT,TRBV6-6,-,TRBD2,TRBJ2-2
CASSYDGNYGYTF,TGTGCCAGCAGTTACGACGGGAACTATGGCTACACCTTC,TRBV6-2/TRBV6-3,-,-,TRBJ1-2
CASGPEWNYGYTF,TGTGCCAGCGGCCCAGAATGGAACTATGGCTACACCTTC,TRBV9,-,-,TRBJ1-2
CASRRSGNTIYF,TGTGCCAGCAGGAGATCTGGAAACACCATATATTTT,TRBV7-9,-,-,TRBJ1-3
CASSPNAPGMTGGWETQYF,TGTGCCAGCTCTCCGAACGCCCCTGGAATGACAGGGGGCTGGGAGACCCAGTACTTC,TRBV18,-,TRBD1,TRBJ2-5
CASSLDVRTSGAWGTQYF,TGTGCCAGCAGCTTAGATGTTCGGACTAGCGGCGCGTGGGGGACCCAGTACTTC,TRBV11-3,-,TRBD2,TRBJ2-5
CASSLEGTYGNTIYF,TGCGCCAGCAGCTTGGAAGGGACATATGGAAACACCATATATTTT,TRBV5-1,once,-,TRBJ1-3
CASSGQQGAVEQYF,TGTGCCAGCAGTGGGCAACAGGGGGCGGTCGAGCAGTACTTC,TRBV2,once,TRBD1,TRBJ2-7
CASSSGLEDTQYF,TGTGCCAGCAGCTCAGGACTAGAAGATACGCAGTATTTT,TRBV7-3,-,TRBD2,TRBJ2-3
CASSDRGRVSGANVLTF,TGTGCCAGCAGCGACCGGGGGAGGGTCTCTGGGGCCAACGTCCTGACTTTC,TRBV7-2,-,TRBD2,TRBJ2-6
CASSYSRDRGDDEQYF,TGTGCCAGCAGTTACTCCCGGGACAGGGGAGACGACGAGCAGTACTTC,TRBV6-5,-,TRBD1,TRBJ2-7
CASLRLRGASRSGQETQYF,TGTGCCAGCCTCAGGCTGCGGGGGGCATCCCGTTCCGGCCAAGAGACCCAGTACTTC,TRBV2,-,TRBD2,TRBJ2-5
CASSQDLAGTIYF,TGTGCCAGCAGCCAAGATCTGGCGGGCACCATATATTTT,TRBV4-2,-,-,TRBJ1-3
CASSLTGVGQETQYF,TGTGCCAGCAGCTTGACAGGGGTAGGACAAGAGACCCAGTACTTC,TRBV5-4,-,TRBD1,TRBJ2-5
CASSWGQALPSPLHF,TGTGCCAGCAGCTGGGGACAGGCTTTACCTTCACCCCTCCACTTT,TRBV5-5,-,TRBD1,TRBJ1-6
CASSKQGVAYEQYF,TGTGCCAGCAGTAAACAGGGTGTAGCCTACGAGCAGTACTTC,TRBV6-2/TRBV6-3,-,-,TRBJ2-7
CASSPDRGQAEAFF,TGTGCCAGCTCACCAGACAGGGGGCAAGCTGAAGCTTTCTTT,TRBV18,-,TRBD1,TRBJ1-1
CASSHPSGASDEQFF,TGTGCCAGCAGCCATCCTAGCGGGGCAAGCGATGAGCAGTTCTTC,TRBV3-1/TRBV3-2,once,TRBD2,TRBJ2-1
CASRKGQSLPLHF,TGTGCCAGTAGGAAAGGACAGAGTTTACCCCTCCACTTT,TRBV19,-,-,TRBJ1-6
CASSTRTGALINEQFF,TGTGCCAGCAGCACCCGGACAGGAGCTCTAATCAATGAGCAGTTCTTC,TRBV7-2,-,TRBD1,TRBJ2-1
CASSRGGGGELFF,TGTGCCAGCAGCCGCGGGGGCGGCGGGGAGCTGTTTTTT,TRBV7-3,-,-,TRBJ2-2